This is a list of T cell receptor beta chains from one sample in a study of blood T cell repertoires in COVID-19. Sequencing was performed with immunoSEQ multiplex PCR; in TCRdb, only in-frame clones are kept and a portion is missing. The sample consists of some 96,000 clones, more than 85% of them appearing once. The sample taken for sequencing was peripheral blood. The receptors come from a man aged 45-60 years with active COVID-19. Each CDR3 is given with its conserved first and last residue. The D gene is left open where the match is weak. Only some rows state a clone size, as once, few, many or a class for expanded clones.

d_call	clone_size	v_call	j_call	cdr3_aa	cdr3_nt
.	.	TRBV5-1	TRBJ1-2	CASSLSEEGRGYTF	TGCGCCAGCAGCTTGTCGGAGGAGGGTAGAGGCTACACCTTC
TRBD1	.	TRBV24-1	TRBJ2-1	CATSAQTGREQFF	TGTGCCACCAGTGCCCAGACAGGGCGTGAGCAGTTCTTC
.	.	TRBV23-1	TRBJ1-1	CASSQISWNTEAFF	TGCGCCAGCAGTCAGATCAGTTGGAACACTGAAGCTTTCTTT
.	.	TRBV7-2	TRBJ2-1	CASSLQGYTEQFF	TGTGCCAGCAGCTTGCAGGGGTACACTGAGCAGTTCTTC
.	.	TRBV9	TRBJ1-4	CASSVGTNGEKLFF	TGTGCCAGCAGCGTAGGGACAAATGGTGAAAAACTGTTTTTT
TRBD2	.	TRBV5-8	TRBJ2-1	CASSAGLAGYNEQFF	TGTGCCAGCAGCGCGGGACTAGCGGGCTACAATGAGCAGTTCTTC
.	.	TRBV7-2	TRBJ2-2	CASSLAQRRVTGELFF	TGTGCCAGCAGCTTAGCACAGCGGAGGGTCACCGGGGAGCTGTTTTTT
TRBD1	.	TRBV6-2/TRBV6-3	TRBJ2-5	CASSSTGVSQETQYF	TGTGCCAGCAGCTCTACAGGGGTCAGCCAAGAGACCCAGTACTTC
.	once	TRBV7-2	TRBJ2-3	CASSRPYGMTRSDTQYF	TGTGCCAGCAGCCGCCCTTATGGGATGACTAGATCCGATACGCAGTATTTT
TRBD1	.	TRBV6-4	TRBJ2-1	CASSQDRGGNEQFF	TGTGCCAGCAGTCAGGACAGGGGAGGCAATGAGCAGTTCTTC
TRBD1	.	TRBV27	TRBJ1-5	CASSLGQGQPQHF	TGTGCCAGCAGTCTAGGACAGGGCCAGCCCCAGCATTTT
.	.	TRBV5-1	TRBJ2-1	CASSFQTGSEQFF	TGCGCCAGCAGCTTCCAGACAGGCAGTGAGCAGTTCTTC
TRBD1	.	TRBV24-1	TRBJ2-1	CATSMKPGQGTNEQFF	TGTGCCACCAGTATGAAGCCGGGACAGGGTACGAATGAGCAGTTCTTC
.	.	TRBV12-3/TRBV12-4	TRBJ2-5	CASSGMETQYF	TGTGCCAGTTCAGGGATGGAGACCCAGTACTTC
.	.	TRBV7-2	TRBJ2-5	CASSLSQGLQETQYF	TGTGCCAGCAGCTTATCACAGGGCCTCCAAGAGACCCAGTACTTC
.	.	TRBV16	TRBJ1-3	CASSRSGEPSGNTIYF	TGTGCCAGCAGCCGGAGTGGTGAACCTTCTGGAAACACCATATATTTT
.	.	TRBV6-2/TRBV6-3	TRBJ1-1	CASSYSRGRVNTEAFF	TGTGCCAGCAGTTACTCCAGGGGCAGGGTGAACACTGAAGCTTTCTTT
TRBD2	.	TRBV18	TRBJ2-5	CASSPGLAGGPETQYF	TGTGCCAGCTCACCAGGCCTAGCGGGAGGGCCGGAGACCCAGTACTTC
TRBD2	.	TRBV7-9	TRBJ2-2	CASSRTSGELFF	TGTGCCAGCAGCAGGACTAGCGGGGAGCTGTTTTTT
.	.	TRBV5-1	TRBJ2-2	CASSLQVPGELFF	TGCGCCAGCAGCTTACAGGTACCCGGGGAGCTGTTTTTT
TRBD2	.	TRBV5-1	TRBJ2-7	CASSPHRPGGTYEQYF	TGCGCCAGCAGCCCCCACCGGCCGGGGGGGACCTACGAGCAGTACTTC
TRBD2	.	TRBV7-8	TRBJ2-1	CASSPGGAGQSSYNEQFF	TGTGCCAGCAGCCCGGGGGGGGCGGGGCAAAGCTCCTACAATGAGCAGTTCTTC
.	once	TRBV9	TRBJ2-1	CASSASLEGGQNEQFF	TGTGCCAGCAGCGCATCACTAGAGGGGGGACAGAATGAGCAGTTCTTC
TRBD2	.	TRBV7-2	TRBJ2-1	CASQLAGGLYNEQFF	TGTGCCAGCCAGTTAGCGGGGGGCCTATACAATGAGCAGTTCTTC
.	.	TRBV5-4	TRBJ1-1	CASSLEADTEAFF	TGTGCCAGCAGCTTAGAAGCGGACACTGAAGCTTTCTTT
TRBD1	.	TRBV30	TRBJ2-2	CAWSARDRGSAGELFF	TGTGCCTGGAGTGCTAGGGACAGGGGGTCGGCCGGGGAGCTGTTTTTT
TRBD2	.	TRBV29-1	TRBJ2-7	CSVEAQGSGGVAYEQYF	TGCAGCGTTGAAGCCCAGGGGAGCGGGGGGGTAGCTTACGAGCAGTACTTC
TRBD1	.	TRBV9	TRBJ1-1	CASSVGTGLNTEAFF	TGTGCCAGCAGCGTAGGGACAGGCCTGAACACTGAAGCTTTCTTT
TRBD1	.	TRBV3-1/TRBV3-2	TRBJ1-1	CASSLRDRGRNTEAFF	TGTGCCAGCAGCCTTCGGGACAGGGGGAGGAACACTGAAGCTTTCTTT
.	.	TRBV5-1	TRBJ1-2	CASSFDRTEATF	TGCGCCAGCAGCTTCGACAGGACAGAAGCCACCTTC
.	.	TRBV4-2	TRBJ1-1	CASSQDQAGNTEAFF	TGTGCCAGCAGCCAAGATCAGGCGGGGAACACTGAAGCTTTCTTT
.	.	TRBV7-6	TRBJ1-1	CASSSGLNTEAFF	TGTGCCAGCAGCTCAGGGCTGAACACTGAAGCTTTCTTT
TRBD1	.	TRBV5-1	TRBJ1-1	CASRLNTGGSEAFF	TGCGCCAGCCGCCTCAATACAGGGGGGTCTGAAGCTTTCTTT
TRBD2	few	TRBV19	TRBJ2-7	CASSIREGLVDEQYF	TGTGCCAGTAGTATTAGGGAGGGACTGGTGGACGAGCAGTACTTC
.	.	TRBV6-6	TRBJ1-2	CASNLRPGGYGYTF	TGTGCCAGCAACTTACGGCCCGGCGGCTATGGCTACACCTTC
TRBD1	.	TRBV6-5	TRBJ2-7	CASSYRTGGLYEQYF	TGTGCCAGCAGTTACCGGACAGGGGGATTGTACGAGCAGTACTTC
TRBD1	.	TRBV6-4	TRBJ2-3	CASSNDRGSTDTQYF	TGTGCCAGCAGCAACGACAGGGGTAGCACAGATACGCAGTATTTT
.	.	TRBV12-3/TRBV12-4	TRBJ2-1	CASGLSSYNEQFF	TGTGCCAGCGGACTTAGCTCCTACAATGAGCAGTTCTTC
.	.	TRBV27	TRBJ1-1	CATRGGHTEAFF	TGTGCCACCCGGGGGGGGCACACTGAAGCTTTCTTT
TRBD1	.	TRBV19	TRBJ2-1	CASKSGTGGYNEQFF	TGTGCCAGTAAATCCGGGACAGGGGGTTACAATGAGCAGTTCTTC
TRBD2	.	TRBV19	TRBJ2-1	CASSGSGRAYNEQFF	TGTGCCAGTAGTGGGAGCGGGAGGGCCTACAATGAGCAGTTCTTC
TRBD1	.	TRBV9	TRBJ2-7	CASSVAGRQGSEQYF	TGTGCCAGCAGCGTAGCTGGTCGACAGGGGTCCGAGCAGTACTTC
.	.	TRBV13	TRBJ2-1	CASRQAGNNEQFF	TGTGCCAGCAGGCAAGCGGGCAACAATGAGCAGTTCTTC
TRBD2	.	TRBV5-4	TRBJ2-2	CASSREGRNTGELFF	TGTGCCAGCAGCCGGGAGGGCCGGAACACCGGGGAGCTGTTTTTT
TRBD2	.	TRBV5-4	TRBJ2-3	CASSPRLAGTDTQYF	TGTGCCAGCAGCCCCCGACTAGCGGGCACAGATACGCAGTATTTT
TRBD1	once	TRBV6-6	TRBJ2-2	CASSWGQGNTGELFF	TGTGCCAGCAGTTGGGGACAGGGGAACACCGGGGAGCTGTTTTTT
TRBD2	.	TRBV6-1	TRBJ2-1	CASSEALRATSGKDEQFF	TGTGCCAGCAGTGAAGCGCTGAGGGCGACTAGCGGGAAAGATGAGCAGTTCTTC
TRBD1	.	TRBV5-1	TRBJ1-4	CASSRGNRGENEKLFF	TGCGCCAGCAGCAGAGGAAACAGGGGGGAAAATGAAAAACTGTTTTTT
TRBD1	.	TRBV3-1/TRBV3-2	TRBJ1-1	CASALGGGVSEAFF	TGTGCCAGCGCCCTAGGGGGCGGTGTATCTGAAGCTTTCTTT
TRBD2	once	TRBV11-2	TRBJ2-5	CASSPISGAQGETQYF	TGTGCCAGCAGCCCCATTAGCGGGGCACAGGGAGAGACCCAGTACTTC
TRBD1	.	TRBV3-1/TRBV3-2	TRBJ1-1	CASSPLGQGNTEAFF	TGTGCCAGCAGCCCACTGGGACAGGGGAACACTGAAGCTTTCTTT